This T cell receptor beta chain was observed in a study of blood T cell repertoires in COVID-19 (dated by TCRdb to 2020 to 2021). In the study overall: Samples covering the acute and convalescent phases of COVID-19 were provided by collaborators in the United States, Italy and Spain. The material from the prospective study consisted of cDNA or gDNA derived from T cells, B-cell-depleted T cells, or PBMCs. Subjects who had been exposed to COVID-19, were actively infected with it, or had recovered from it provided the deeply sampled blood TCRbeta repertoires that made up the dataset. The repertoires were released in a freely available public database intended as a resource for research on the immune response to SARS-CoV-2. Samples were obtained from the ongoing ImmuneRACE study (first 160 participants) and from approximately 1,200 subjects provided by 6 global collaborators. The sample metadata nearly always contained a de-identified subject ID, COVID-19 status, age in years and sex. Where available, HLA class I and class II types were taken from metadata supplied by the sample provider and were not determined by assay-based typing. General study outcomes and caveats: How much clinical and demographic metadata was included differed by source and by participant, and the metadata was provided uncurated.

The collaborating institutions used their own protocols to collect whole blood in K2EDTA tubes. For TCRbeta analysis, collaborator samples were shipped as frozen whole blood, as isolated PBMCs, or as DNA extracted from either sample type. Points on this clone: The antigen it recognizes is unknown. Qualities for individual bases were not recorded, and no much larger clone is one base off.

V is cut back by 0 bases and J by 6 bases, with 7 bases in the junction unmatched. As encoded in the germline V gene, CDR1 is SGDLS while CDR2 is YYNGEE. Counted from cysteine to phenylalanine, this CDR3 has 16 amino acids. Of the read, only the CDR3 DNA is kept; its 48 bases are in frame from base 1. The immunoSEQ Assay, a bias-controlled multiplex PCR, was used to amplify TCRbeta CDR3 regions from genomic DNA. The paper's data handling went like this. Nucleated cell counts per sample were estimated from amplification of reference gene primers within the assay. Sequence reads were collapsed and filtered to measure the absolute abundance of every unique TCRbeta CDR3 rearrangement. For each sample, productive Simpson clonality was calculated as the square root of Simpson's diversity index over productive rearrangements. Entries here come from immuneACCESS through TCRdb and include only in-frame sequences with V and J called. Some clones fail to appear in such tables; in the studies checked, an unresolved V gene covers under half of the shortfall, and the cause of the remainder is unknown. The V and J calls and clone size were taken over from that table, and D and trimming were inferred from the DNA. Present in this sample are tens of thousands of clones, about 85% of which were seen just once. Of the sample, less than 3% is held by the ten largest clones.

The sequenced sample consisted of peripheral blood. The clonotype was recovered from a man older than 75 with acute or convalescent COVID-19. Recombination connected TRBV9 to TRBJ2-2, with 8 bases in between that match TRBD1. The encoded CDR3 is CASSVVPQGASGELFF. In nucleotide form, the sequence is TGTGCCAGCAGCGTAGTTCCTCAGGGGGCTTCCGGGGAGCTGTTTTTT.